This T cell receptor beta chain is drawn from a study of blood T cells in healthy people across ages. Study findings and constraints: Fewer expanded clones and more diversity marked long-lived versus aged donors. Age brought a roughly linear fall in TCR beta diversity measured per million T cells. Percentage of naive T cells showed a strong correlation with TCR beta diversity.

It was with a sample-barcoded 5' primer and a J-beta primer mix that a second PCR of roughly 7 to 11 cycles was run. Tagging of each cDNA molecule was performed by a template-switch adaptor with 12 random nucleotides. Each CDR3 protein gets one entry after TCRdb re-called the 5' RACE reads with MiXCR. The sample holds 630,000 or so distinct CDR3 sequences, about 34% seen once. This clonotype was recorded many times. What it recognizes is unknown. Trimming took off 3 bases at V and 6 bases at J, with 6 bases between the two ends. From germline, CDR1 is MNHEY and CDR2 SMNVEV (reference sequence). This CDR3 comprises 13 residues.

Specimen: blood. This sequence joins TRBV27 and TRBJ1-6, with no clear D. This TCR was sampled from a woman of 80 years or more in good health. The CDR3: CASSFTGNSPLHF. CDR3 in DNA: TGTGCCAGCAGTTTCACCGGTAATTCACCCCTCCACTTT.